The rows below give T cell receptor beta chains drawn from one sample of a study of control samples from healthy donors and cancer patients. Measured with immunoSEQ multiplex PCR; TCRdb has only the in-frame clones, and not every one. The table has about 89,000 clones, 70% to 90% seen once. Sample: blood. These receptors all stem from a woman between 40 and 50 years old in good health. Both conserved end residues are part of each CDR3. Each record gives: V gene, clone size, J gene, D gene, CDR3 protein, CDR3 DNA. The D gene is left open where the match is weak. Clone size, where shown, is once, few, many, or a class for clones that have expanded.

v_gene: TRBV3-1/TRBV3-2
abundance: few
j_gene: TRBJ2-7
d_gene: TRBD2
CDR3aa: CASSREVSLAVRSYEQYF
CDR3nt: TGTGCCAGCAGCCGCGAGGTTAGTCTAGCGGTCCGTTCCTACGAGCAGTACTTC

v_gene: TRBV5-6
abundance: NA
j_gene: TRBJ2-7
d_gene: NA
CDR3aa: CASSYHNEQYF
CDR3nt: TGTGCCAGCAGCTACCACAACGAGCAGTACTTC

v_gene: TRBV10-2
abundance: NA
j_gene: TRBJ2-6
d_gene: NA
CDR3aa: CASSKFKSSGANVLTF
CDR3nt: TGCGCCAGCAGTAAGTTTAAAAGCTCTGGGGCCAACGTCCTGACTTTC

v_gene: TRBV7-9
abundance: once
j_gene: TRBJ1-1
d_gene: NA
CDR3aa: CASSLVPSLNTEAFF
CDR3nt: TGTGCCAGCAGCTTAGTTCCGAGTTTGAACACTGAAGCTTTCTTT

v_gene: TRBV5-6
abundance: NA
j_gene: TRBJ1-3
d_gene: NA
CDR3aa: CASSLTGNTIYF
CDR3nt: TGTGCCAGCAGCTTAACTGGAAACACCATATATTTT

v_gene: TRBV10-2
abundance: NA
j_gene: TRBJ1-1
d_gene: NA
CDR3aa: CASSEVGGAEAFF
CDR3nt: TGCGCCAGCAGTGAAGTAGGTGGCGCTGAAGCTTTCTTT

v_gene: TRBV6-5
abundance: NA
j_gene: TRBJ2-3
d_gene: TRBD2
CDR3aa: CASSRLAQSTDTQYF
CDR3nt: TGTGCCAGCAGTAGACTAGCCCAAAGCACAGATACGCAGTATTTT

v_gene: TRBV5-1
abundance: NA
j_gene: TRBJ2-7
d_gene: NA
CDR3aa: CASSLAWSSYEQYF
CDR3nt: TGCGCCAGCAGCTTGGCGTGGTCATCCTACGAGCAGTACTTC

v_gene: TRBV5-6
abundance: NA
j_gene: TRBJ2-7
d_gene: NA
CDR3aa: CASSLVGQGSVYEQYF
CDR3nt: TGTGCCAGCAGCCTGGTAGGGCAGGGGTCAGTCTACGAGCAGTACTTC

v_gene: TRBV14
abundance: NA
j_gene: TRBJ2-1
d_gene: TRBD2
CDR3aa: CASSQPGLAGDNEQFF
CDR3nt: TGTGCCAGCAGCCAACCGGGACTAGCGGGAGACAATGAGCAGTTCTTC

v_gene: TRBV4-1
abundance: few
j_gene: TRBJ1-2
d_gene: NA
CDR3aa: CASSQGQSGYGYTF
CDR3nt: TGCGCCAGCAGCCAAGGACAGTCAGGCTATGGCTACACCTTC

v_gene: TRBV14
abundance: NA
j_gene: TRBJ1-6
d_gene: NA
CDR3aa: CASSLGGWAGRGSPLHF
CDR3nt: TGTGCCAGCAGCCTGGGCGGTTGGGCAGGCAGGGGTTCACCCCTCCACTTT

v_gene: TRBV24-1
abundance: once
j_gene: TRBJ2-1
d_gene: TRBD2
CDR3aa: CATSDLKAGAVRSYNEQFF
CDR3nt: TGTGCCACCAGTGATTTGAAAGCGGGGGCCGTTAGATCCTACAATGAGCAGTTCTTC

v_gene: TRBV5-1
abundance: NA
j_gene: TRBJ1-1
d_gene: NA
CDR3aa: CASSLANLMNTEAFF
CDR3nt: TGCGCCAGCAGCTTGGCTAACCTCATGAACACTGAAGCTTTCTTT

v_gene: TRBV4-2
abundance: NA
j_gene: TRBJ2-4
d_gene: TRBD2
CDR3aa: CASSQDLGAGGPRNIQYF
CDR3nt: TGTGCCAGCAGCCAAGATCTGGGAGCGGGGGGGCCCCGAAACATTCAGTACTTC

v_gene: TRBV9
abundance: NA
j_gene: TRBJ2-2
d_gene: NA
CDR3aa: CASSQTELNTGELFF
CDR3nt: TGTGCCAGCAGTCAGACAGAATTAAACACCGGGGAGCTGTTTTTT

v_gene: TRBV6-1
abundance: NA
j_gene: TRBJ2-5
d_gene: NA
CDR3aa: CASSEQLETQYF
CDR3nt: TGTGCCAGCAGTGAACAACTAGAGACCCAGTACTTC

v_gene: TRBV4-3
abundance: NA
j_gene: TRBJ2-2
d_gene: NA
CDR3aa: CASSQSESRTGELFF
CDR3nt: TGCGCCAGCAGCCAATCCGAGTCCCGCACCGGGGAGCTGTTTTTT

v_gene: TRBV6-1
abundance: NA
j_gene: TRBJ2-2
d_gene: TRBD1
CDR3aa: CASSEGAGQGYTGELFF
CDR3nt: TGTGCCAGCAGTGAAGGGGCGGGACAGGGTTACACCGGGGAGCTGTTTTTT

v_gene: TRBV12-3/TRBV12-4
abundance: NA
j_gene: TRBJ1-1
d_gene: NA
CDR3aa: CASSFREGREAFF
CDR3nt: TGTGCCAGCAGTTTTCGCGAGGGCAGAGAAGCTTTCTTT

v_gene: TRBV6-2/TRBV6-3
abundance: NA
j_gene: TRBJ2-7
d_gene: NA
CDR3aa: CASSYSSYRVTYEQYF
CDR3nt: TGTGCCAGCAGTTACTCCTCTTACAGGGTAACCTACGAGCAGTACTTC

v_gene: TRBV11-3
abundance: NA
j_gene: TRBJ2-1
d_gene: TRBD2
CDR3aa: CASSLPGLVFVEQFF
CDR3nt: TGTGCCAGCAGCCTGCCGGGACTAGTCTTTGTTGAGCAGTTCTTC

v_gene: TRBV30
abundance: NA
j_gene: TRBJ1-2
d_gene: NA
CDR3aa: CAWSVQGSSYGYTF
CDR3nt: TGTGCCTGGAGTGTACAGGGTTCGTCCTATGGCTACACCTTC

v_gene: TRBV19
abundance: NA
j_gene: TRBJ1-1
d_gene: TRBD1
CDR3aa: CASSGQGTEAFF
CDR3nt: TGTGCCAGTAGTGGACAGGGAACTGAAGCTTTCTTT

v_gene: TRBV7-3
abundance: few
j_gene: TRBJ2-7
d_gene: TRBD2
CDR3aa: CASSSSGGRDEQYF
CDR3nt: TGTGCCAGCAGCTCCAGCGGGGGGAGAGACGAGCAGTACTTC

v_gene: TRBV19
abundance: NA
j_gene: TRBJ1-1
d_gene: TRBD1
CDR3aa: CASKNGQVNTEAFF
CDR3nt: TGTGCCAGTAAGAATGGACAGGTGAACACTGAAGCTTTCTTT

v_gene: TRBV2
abundance: NA
j_gene: TRBJ1-2
d_gene: NA
CDR3aa: CASSEAGGSYGYTF
CDR3nt: TGTGCCAGCAGTGAAGCAGGGGGGAGCTATGGCTACACCTTC

v_gene: TRBV12-3/TRBV12-4
abundance: NA
j_gene: TRBJ1-1
d_gene: NA
CDR3aa: CASITNMRTEAFF
CDR3nt: TGTGCCAGCATTACTAATATGAGGACTGAAGCTTTCTTT

v_gene: TRBV7-8
abundance: NA
j_gene: TRBJ1-1
d_gene: NA
CDR3aa: CASSAWGGFESNTEAFF
CDR3nt: TGTGCCAGCAGCGCCTGGGGGGGGTTCGAGTCGAACACTGAAGCTTTCTTT

v_gene: TRBV27
abundance: NA
j_gene: TRBJ1-2
d_gene: NA
CDR3aa: CASSLSANYGYTF
CDR3nt: TGTGCCAGCAGTTTATCAGCAAACTATGGCTACACCTTC

v_gene: TRBV11-3
abundance: NA
j_gene: TRBJ1-2
d_gene: TRBD1
CDR3aa: CASTPGGGYGYTF
CDR3nt: TGTGCCAGCACCCCAGGGGGGGGCTATGGCTACACCTTC

v_gene: TRBV6-1
abundance: NA
j_gene: TRBJ2-2
d_gene: TRBD2
CDR3aa: CASSDLLLAGVTGELFF
CDR3nt: TGTGCCAGCAGTGACCTCTTACTAGCGGGGGTCACCGGGGAGCTGTTTTTT

v_gene: TRBV27
abundance: NA
j_gene: TRBJ1-5
d_gene: NA
CDR3aa: CASSRDTPHSNQPQHF
CDR3nt: TGTGCCAGCAGTCGGGACACCCCTCATAGCAATCAGCCCCAGCATTTT

v_gene: TRBV7-3
abundance: NA
j_gene: TRBJ1-1
d_gene: NA
CDR3aa: CASSQFGNTEAFF
CDR3nt: TGTGCCAGCAGCCAGTTCGGGAACACTGAAGCTTTCTTT

v_gene: TRBV15
abundance: NA
j_gene: TRBJ2-7
d_gene: NA
CDR3aa: CATSRVRGSYEQYF
CDR3nt: TGTGCCACCAGCAGGGTGCGGGGTTCCTACGAGCAGTACTTC

v_gene: TRBV9
abundance: NA
j_gene: TRBJ2-5
d_gene: NA
CDR3aa: CASSVGGFQETQYF
CDR3nt: TGTGCCAGCAGCGTAGGTGGCTTCCAAGAGACCCAGTACTTC

v_gene: TRBV25-1
abundance: NA
j_gene: TRBJ2-7
d_gene: TRBD1
CDR3aa: CASRKIQHRDRVRYEQYF
CDR3nt: TGTGCCAGCCGAAAAATCCAGCACCGGGACAGGGTTCGATACGAGCAGTACTTC

v_gene: TRBV5-1
abundance: NA
j_gene: TRBJ2-2
d_gene: NA
CDR3aa: CASSLHYRVGYTGELFF
CDR3nt: TGCGCCAGCAGCTTGCACTACAGGGTCGGATACACCGGGGAGCTGTTTTTT

v_gene: TRBV24-1
abundance: NA
j_gene: TRBJ2-3
d_gene: TRBD2
CDR3aa: CATERGATDTQYF
CDR3nt: TGTGCCACCGAGCGGGGTGCCACAGATACGCAGTATTTT

v_gene: TRBV5-4
abundance: NA
j_gene: TRBJ1-1
d_gene: NA
CDR3aa: CASSIPTGGLTNTEAFF
CDR3nt: TGTGCCAGCAGCATTCCTACTGGGGGGCTGACCAACACTGAAGCTTTCTTT

v_gene: TRBV15
abundance: NA
j_gene: TRBJ2-5
d_gene: NA
CDR3aa: CATSREIRPGETQYF
CDR3nt: TGTGCCACCAGCAGAGAAATTAGACCGGGAGAGACCCAGTACTTC

v_gene: TRBV7-2
abundance: NA
j_gene: TRBJ2-7
d_gene: TRBD1
CDR3aa: CASSLVATGLSYEQYF
CDR3nt: TGTGCCAGCAGCTTAGTAGCGACAGGGCTCTCCTACGAGCAGTACTTC

v_gene: TRBV12-5
abundance: once
j_gene: TRBJ2-1
d_gene: TRBD2
CDR3aa: CASGLVLRAGGLIQNEQFF
CDR3nt: TGTGCTAGTGGTTTGGTGCTCAGGGCGGGGGGGCTTATTCAAAATGAGCAGTTCTTC

v_gene: TRBV12-3/TRBV12-4
abundance: NA
j_gene: TRBJ1-2
d_gene: NA
CDR3aa: CASSPDKGYGYTF
CDR3nt: TGTGCCAGCAGTCCGGACAAGGGCTATGGCTACACCTTC

v_gene: TRBV7-2
abundance: NA
j_gene: TRBJ2-7
d_gene: NA
CDR3aa: CASSLGPREQYF
CDR3nt: TGTGCCAGCAGCTTAGGCCCGCGAGAGCAGTACTTC

v_gene: TRBV6-5
abundance: NA
j_gene: TRBJ2-3
d_gene: TRBD2
CDR3aa: CASSLAGGSDTQYF
CDR3nt: TGTGCCAGCAGCTTAGCGGGGGGGTCAGATACGCAGTATTTT

v_gene: TRBV10-3
abundance: once
j_gene: TRBJ1-3
d_gene: NA
CDR3aa: CAISEPALSPGNTIYF
CDR3nt: TGTGCCATCAGTGAACCAGCCCTATCCCCTGGAAACACCATATATTTT

v_gene: TRBV29-1
abundance: NA
j_gene: TRBJ2-2
d_gene: TRBD1
CDR3aa: CSVEVQGARTGELFF
CDR3nt: TGCAGCGTTGAAGTCCAGGGGGCTAGGACCGGGGAGCTGTTTTTT

v_gene: TRBV29-1
abundance: NA
j_gene: TRBJ1-1
d_gene: NA
CDR3aa: CSVGGNLNTEAFF
CDR3nt: TGCAGCGTTGGAGGAAATTTGAACACTGAAGCTTTCTTT

v_gene: TRBV2
abundance: NA
j_gene: TRBJ2-7
d_gene: NA
CDR3aa: CASSYDGDEQYF
CDR3nt: TGTGCCAGCAGTTACGATGGGGACGAGCAGTACTTC

v_gene: TRBV3-1/TRBV3-2
abundance: NA
j_gene: TRBJ1-2
d_gene: NA
CDR3aa: CASSQDASTQGILRGYTF
CDR3nt: TGTGCCAGCAGCCAAGATGCCTCCACGCAGGGTATACTACGTGGCTACACCTTC

v_gene: TRBV5-6
abundance: NA
j_gene: TRBJ1-2
d_gene: NA
CDR3aa: CASSLTYGYTF
CDR3nt: TGTGCCAGCAGCTTGACTTATGGCTACACCTTC

v_gene: TRBV14
abundance: NA
j_gene: TRBJ1-4
d_gene: TRBD1
CDR3aa: CASSQGQVGGRGKLFF
CDR3nt: TGTGCCAGCAGCCAGGGACAGGTGGGAGGACGCGGAAAACTGTTTTTT

v_gene: TRBV5-6
abundance: NA
j_gene: TRBJ1-1
d_gene: TRBD1
CDR3aa: CASSLDRGRTEAFF
CDR3nt: TGTGCCAGCAGCCTGGACAGGGGGCGAACTGAAGCTTTCTTT

v_gene: TRBV6-5
abundance: NA
j_gene: TRBJ1-2
d_gene: NA
CDR3aa: CASSYDRTYGYTF
CDR3nt: TGTGCCAGCAGTTACGACAGGACCTATGGCTACACCTTC